The T cell receptor beta chain under discussion was sequenced for a study of shared clonotypes between healthy human individuals. Germline V gene data show CDR1 as MDHEN and CDR2 as SYDVKM. This CDR3 is built from 15 residues. Trimming removed 4 bases from V and 1 base from J, with 13 bases in between. Sequencing was performed with immunoSEQ multiplex PCR; in TCRdb, only in-frame clones are kept and a portion is missing. The sample has some 630,000 clones, 55% to 75% seen once. This clone was detected only a few times. Additional DNA sequences in this sample encode the identical CDR3. The rearrangement uses TRBV28 and TRBJ1-1; weak D call: TRBD1 (5 bases). This TCR was recovered from a woman in her 30s in good health. Sequencing input: memory CD4+ T cells sorted from blood. The subset: CD45RA-negative fraction. CDR3 protein: CASSSPGTANTEAFF. In DNA, the CDR3 is TGTGCCAGCAGTTCTCCCGGGACGGCGAACACTGAAGCTTTCTTT. Together with reference TRBV28 and TRBJ1-1, the CDR3 gives the full variable domain: DVKVTQSSRYLVKRTGEKVFLECVQDMDHENMFWYRQDPGLGLRLIYFSYDVKMKEKGDIPEGYSVSREKKERFSLILESASTNQTSMYLCASSSPGTANTEAFFGQGTRLTVV.